The clone carrying this T cell receptor (beta chain) was seen many times. The authors isolated at least 6 million PBMCs per sample. This sample is part of a study of blood T cells in healthy people across ages. Study details: Per every two T cells, about one barcoded beta molecule was captured by template switching.

Trimming pared 0 bases from V and 4 bases from J, leaving 18 bases between. The CDR3 is 17 residues long. From germline, CDR1 is LGHNA and CDR2 YNFKEQ. The use of a sample-barcoded 5' primer and a J-beta primer mix characterized a second PCR of roughly 7 to 11 cycles. Researchers report that a template-switch adaptor with 12 random nucleotides tagged each cDNA molecule. TCRdb reprocessed the 5' RACE reads via MiXCR and lists one record per CDR3 protein. The sample carries about 730,000 distinct CDR3 sequences, roughly 44% recorded once. The receptor's source is a woman in her fifties or sixties in good health. Sequencing used blood. V and J are TRBV4-2 and TRBJ1-2, with D possibly matching TRBD1 (5 bases). Written as DNA, the CDR3 is TGTGCCAGCAGCCAAGATCAATTGCGGGACCCATCCTATGGCTACACCTTC. This gives the protein CASSQDQLRDPSYGYTF.